What follows are 8 T cell receptor beta chains derived from one specimen sequenced in a study of glioma-infiltrating T cells after dendritic cell vaccination. The time point was: after dendritic cell vaccination, including at tumor progression/relapse. The repertoire was sequenced with immunoSEQ multiplex PCR; TCRdb's copy has only in-frame clones and lacks some. This sample yields around 100,000 clones, of which roughly four fifths are seen a single time; under 7% belongs to the top ten. The sequenced sample was blood, obtained after dendritic cell vaccination. The source is a human donor with glioblastoma.

This chain uses TRBV5-1 with TRBJ2-7, with 9 bases matching TRBD2. V lost 4 bases, J lost 0 bases, and 11 bases stayed unmatched. From germline, CDR1 is SGHRS and CDR2 YFSETQ. This CDR3 has 17 amino acids. The chain's CDR3 is CASSLQGTAGGSYEQYF. CDR3 coding DNA: TGCGCCAGCAGCCTACAGGGTACAGCGGGGGGCTCCTACGAGCAGTACTTC.

The V call is TRBV11-3, the J call TRBJ1-1, with 9 bases aligning to TRBD1. The CDR3 consists of 13 residues. The V gene's germline CDR1 is SGHNT and CDR2 YENEEA. J lost 3 bases, V lost 5 bases, and 1 base had no gene match. CDR3 coding DNA: TGTGCCAGCAGCCGGACAGGGGACACTGAAGCTTTCTTT. Encoded protein: CASSRTGDTEAFF.

The J gene is TRBJ2-7, the V gene TRBV4-1; a weak D match, TRBD2 (7 bases). CDR1 MGHRA and CDR2 YSYEKL come from the germline V gene. Trimming left V 1 base short and J 6 bases short, with 19 bases between. This CDR3 is built from 16 residues. The CDR3: CASSQVAIRGGGEQYF. The CDR3 nucleotides read TGCGCCAGCAGCCAAGTAGCCATCAGAGGGGGGGGCGAGCAGTACTTC.

The chain joins TRBV28 to TRBJ1-5; 9 bases map to TRBD1. With 5 bases clipped from V and 2 bases from J, the junction kept 4 bases outside the gene matches. Looked up from germline, CDR1 is MDHEN and CDR2 is SYDVKM. This CDR3 is built from 15 residues. CDR3 in amino acids: CASSTGGAGNQPQHF. CDR3 sequence (DNA): TGTGCCAGCAGTACAGGGGGCGCGGGCAATCAGCCCCAGCATTTT.

The chain has TRBV18 and TRBJ1-2; 11 nucleotides agree with TRBD1. Losses at the gene ends were 3 bases for V and 6 bases for J; bases not matched to a gene: 9. CDR3 length: 16 amino acids. Germline lookup yields CDR1 KGHSH and CDR2 LQKENI. The CDR3 reads CASSPLRDRGNDGYTF. The CDR3 DNA is TGTGCCAGCTCACCCCTGCGGGACAGGGGGAATGATGGCTACACCTTC.

The sample holds one count of this clone. The rearrangement joins TRBV2 to TRBJ1-3, with 10 bases aligning to TRBD1. With V trimmed by 6 bases and J by 6 bases, 14 bases remained unmatched. The CDR3 length is 17 residues. Germline assignment: CDR1 SNHLY and CDR2 FYNNEI. The CDR3 is CASRDTGPGQGQNTIYF. The CDR3 DNA follows: TGTGCCAGCAGAGACACAGGCCCGGGACAGGGGCAAAACACCATATATTTT.

A few counts support this clone. The J gene is TRBJ1-6, the V gene TRBV11-2, with D possibly being TRBD1 (6 bases). The CDR3 covers 17 residues. V gave up 3 bases and J gave up 4 bases, with 16 bases separating them. Germline loops: CDR1 SGHAT, CDR2 FQNNGV. CDR3 residues: CASSLEQGVGYNSPLHF. CDR3 bases: TGTGCCAGCAGCTTGGAACAGGGAGTGGGGTATAATTCACCCCTCCACTTT.

This clone appeared a single time. The chain joins TRBV6-5 to TRBJ1-4; 11 bases are a match to TRBD1. With V trimmed by 6 bases and J by 12 bases, 12 bases remained unmatched. The CDR3 runs to 15 residues. The germline gives CDR1 MNHEY, CDR2 SVGAGI. CDR3 bases: TGTGCCAGCAGGGGGACGGACAGGGGGCAAGGGGAACTGTTTTTT. Amino acid sequence: CASRGTDRGQGELFF.